The present entry profiles one T cell receptor (beta chain) with its context. Libraries were prepared by immunoSEQ multiplex PCR; TCRdb keeps only in-frame clonotypes and omits some of them. The sample lists under 35,000 clones, about four fifths seen once, with around 10% in the top ten. This record belongs to a study of early stage breast cancer tumors. The wider study: ER+/PR+/HER2- status applied to about 70% of the 16 invasive breast tumors.

This receptor was identified in a person aged 45 to 59 with breast cancer. The specimen sequenced was blood.

The CDR3 reads CAIGGGEKGFTEAFF. The CDR3 DNA is TGTGCCATCGGCGGGGGGGAGAAGGGGTTCACTGAAGCTTTCTTT. This chain uses TRBV10-3 with TRBJ1-1, with D tentatively TRBD1 (5 bases). The germline CDR1 and CDR2 sequences are ENHRY and SYGVKD. Trimming left V 8 bases short and J 4 bases short, with 20 bases between. The CDR3 has 15 amino acids.